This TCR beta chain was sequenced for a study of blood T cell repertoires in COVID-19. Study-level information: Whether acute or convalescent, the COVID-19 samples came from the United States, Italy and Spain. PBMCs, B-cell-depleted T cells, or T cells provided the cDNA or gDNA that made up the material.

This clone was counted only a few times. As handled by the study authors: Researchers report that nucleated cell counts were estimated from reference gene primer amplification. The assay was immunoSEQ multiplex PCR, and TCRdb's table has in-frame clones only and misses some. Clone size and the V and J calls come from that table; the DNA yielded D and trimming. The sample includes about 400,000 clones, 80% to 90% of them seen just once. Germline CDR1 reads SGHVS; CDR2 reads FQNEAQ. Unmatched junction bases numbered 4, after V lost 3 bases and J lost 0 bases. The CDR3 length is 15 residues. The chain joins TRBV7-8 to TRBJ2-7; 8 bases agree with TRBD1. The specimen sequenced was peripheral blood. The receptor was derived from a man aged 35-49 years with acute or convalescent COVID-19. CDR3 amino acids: CASSFRTGSSYEQYF. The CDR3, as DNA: TGTGCCAGCAGCTTTAGGACAGGGAGCTCCTACGAGCAGTACTTC.